The rows below give T cell receptor beta chains drawn from one sample of a study of regulatory T cells in long-lasting Graves disease. Via MiXCR, TCRdb re-called the multiplex PCR reads, giving one row per CDR3 protein. The sample consists of about 460,000 distinct CDR3 sequences, approximately 22% of them appearing once. The sequenced sample was peripheral blood mononuclear cells (PBMCs), obtained when the disease was refractory, from a patient treated with antithyroid drugs. These receptors came from a female donor with Graves disease. Each CDR3 is given with its conserved first and last residue.

j_call v_call cdr3_aa
TRBJ2-5 TRBV18 CASSPRTDPQETQYF
TRBJ2-5 TRBV27 CASSPPGQGARETQYF
TRBJ1-5 TRBV7-2 CASSFQRSNQPQHF
TRBJ1-2 TRBV4-1 CASPKGRVGYYGYTF
TRBJ1-4 TRBV6-1 CASSAGGLFF
TRBJ1-1 TRBV7-3 CASSLRGMRGEGMNTEAFF
TRBJ1-1 TRBV6-1 CASSPGQVLNTEAFF
TRBJ1-4 TRBV7-6 CASSSSYRGTNEKLFF
TRBJ2-1 TRBV6-2/TRBV6-3 CASSRLDEQFF
TRBJ1-3 TRBV20-1 CSAPTSETGGNTIYF
TRBJ2-7 TRBV15 CATSRGLSSYEQYF
TRBJ2-5 TRBV12-3/TRBV12-4 CASSLGRGGLAPKTQYF
TRBJ1-6 TRBV6-5 CASSSALLRSSYNSPLHF
TRBJ2-7 TRBV20-1 CSASVRTSGADEQYF
TRBJ1-1 TRBV28 CASSLSGGADTEAFF
TRBJ2-7 TRBV11-2 CASSLERGLAYEQYF
TRBJ2-5 TRBV5-6 CASSLTGPPQETQYF
TRBJ2-2 TRBV19 CASSTSTSGTVTGELFF
TRBJ2-7 TRBV28 CASRNGVQDSYEQYF
TRBJ2-3 TRBV7-8 CASSLSHTDTQYF
TRBJ1-1 TRBV28 CASSPGDRAPTEAFF
TRBJ2-7 TRBV20-1 CSASLSRRTDYEQYF
TRBJ2-7 TRBV28 CASSLSQALSYEQYF
TRBJ2-7 TRBV7-2 CASSLGGANSYEQYF
TRBJ2-5 TRBV7-2 CASSLTTGGETQYF
TRBJ1-2 TRBV10-3 CAIWTGRYGYTF
TRBJ1-5 TRBV2 CASSERVNQPQHF